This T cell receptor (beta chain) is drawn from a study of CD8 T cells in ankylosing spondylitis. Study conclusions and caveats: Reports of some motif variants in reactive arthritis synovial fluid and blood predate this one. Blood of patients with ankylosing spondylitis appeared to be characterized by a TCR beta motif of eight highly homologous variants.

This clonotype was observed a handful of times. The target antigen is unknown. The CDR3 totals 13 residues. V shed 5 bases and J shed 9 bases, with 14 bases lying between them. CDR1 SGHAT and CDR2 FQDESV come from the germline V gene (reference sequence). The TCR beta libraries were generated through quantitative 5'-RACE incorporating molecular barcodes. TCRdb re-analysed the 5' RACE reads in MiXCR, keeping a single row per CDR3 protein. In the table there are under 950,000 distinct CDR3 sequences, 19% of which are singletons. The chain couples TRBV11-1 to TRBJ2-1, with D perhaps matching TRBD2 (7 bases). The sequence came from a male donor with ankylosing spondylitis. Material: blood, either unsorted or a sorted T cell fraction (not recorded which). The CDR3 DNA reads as TGTGCCAGCAGCCAGAGGGGGGGCCTTGAGCAGTTCTTC. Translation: CASSQRGGLEQFF.